The source of this T cell receptor (beta chain) is a study of OX40 agonist ivuxolimab in advanced cancers. At the level of the study: At 0.01 to 10 mg/kg, ivuxolimab was administered intravenously to patients every 2 weeks.

The data were produced by immunoSEQ multiplex PCR, yet TCRdb's version contains in-frame clones alone and is incomplete. The sample gives some 81,000 clones, 80% to 90% of which show up once; approximately 0.8% is in the top ten. The CDR3 loop spans 15 amino acids. Germline V lookup: CDR1 SGHRS, CDR2 YFSETQ. The germline V and J ends were trimmed by 3 bases and 0 bases, with 13 bases remaining between them. V usage is TRBV5-1 and J usage is TRBJ2-7; D might be TRBD1 (6 bases). This sequence was found in an adult with an advanced solid tumor such as melanoma, head and neck, liver or kidney cancer. The sample consisted of CD4+ or CD8+ T cells sorted from blood, taken in a trial of the OX40 agonist ivuxolimab. CDR3 loop: CASSYGGLPSYEQYF. Written as DNA, the CDR3 is TGCGCCAGCAGCTATGGGGGCCTGCCCTCCTACGAGCAGTACTTC.